The 18 T cell receptor beta chains listed next were all sequenced from one sample in a study of blood T cell repertoires in COVID-19. Sequenced by immunoSEQ multiplex PCR; TCRdb stores in-frame clones only, minus some. The sample yields 90,000 or so clones, approximately 87% seen once. The specimen was peripheral blood. These receptor sequences come from a human donor in a cohort sampled during active COVID-19.

The rearrangement joins TRBV27 to TRBJ1-1; 7 bases fit TRBD1. The CDR3 runs 17 residues. The germline V gene has CDR1 MNHEY and CDR2 SMNVEV (reference sequence). With V trimmed by 6 bases and J by 5 bases, 18 bases remained unmatched. CDR3 in DNA: TGTGCCAGCAGCTACTTTGGGACAGATTTTACCTTAACTGAAGCTTTCTTT. Translating gives CASSYFGTDFTLTEAFF.

The rearrangement joins TRBV5-1 to TRBJ2-2; 8 nucleotides match TRBD2. The length of the CDR3 is 15 residues. The V gene's germline CDR1 is SGHRS and CDR2 YFSETQ. The trim removed 7 bases at V and 4 bases at J, leaving 9 bases unmatched. The CDR3 sequence: CASYSGLGSTGELFF. CDR3 coding DNA: TGCGCCAGCTATTCGGGACTAGGGAGCACCGGGGAGCTGTTTTTT.

The chain joins TRBV3-1 (or the pseudogene TRBV3-2) to TRBJ1-4; D call uncertain. The germline CDR1 and CDR2 sequences are LGHDT and YNNKEL (reference sequence). This CDR3 spans 16 amino acids. V gave up 1 base and J gave up 8 bases, with 17 bases separating them. Here the CDR3 DNA reads TGTGCCAGCAGCCAAGCGCCGTGGGAGCGTAGCGAAAAACTGTTTTTT. Translation: CASSQAPWERSEKLFF.

This sequence joins TRBV28 and TRBJ2-1; D not resolved. CDR3 size: 17 residues. V was clipped by 7 bases and J by 0 bases, with 19 bases between them. Germline loops: CDR1 MDHEN, CDR2 SYDVKM. CDR3 loop: CASTGPRGSSSYNEQFF. In nucleotides, the CDR3 is TGTGCCAGCACAGGCCCCCGTGGCTCCAGCTCCTACAATGAGCAGTTCTTC. Based on the CDR3 plus reference TRBV28 and TRBJ2-1, the full variable domain is DVKVTQSSRYLVKRTGEKVFLECVQDMDHENMFWYRQDPGLGLRLIYFSYDVKMKEKGDIPEGYSVSREKKERFSLILESASTNQTSMYLCASTGPRGSSSYNEQFFGPGTRLTVL.

The chain combines TRBV7-9 with TRBJ1-1; TRBD1 matches 8 bases. Germline CDR1 SEHNR, CDR2 FQNEAQ (reference sequence). Trimming cost V 5 bases and J 2 bases; bases outside gene matches: 4. The length of the CDR3 is 14 residues. CDR3 in amino acids: CASSPGQGNTEAFF. Here the CDR3 DNA reads TGTGCCAGCAGCCCTGGACAGGGCAACACTGAAGCTTTCTTT.

V gene TRBV27 combines with J gene TRBJ2-7; D perhaps matches TRBD1 (5 bases). Germline V CDR1 and CDR2: MNHEY, SMNVEV (reference sequence). Trimming removed 11 bases at V and 0 bases at J, with 20 bases between. This CDR3 contains 15 residues. CDR3 coding DNA: TGTGCCGGACGAAATATTAAGGACAACTCCTACGAGCAGTACTTC. Translating gives CAGRNIKDNSYEQYF.

The chain recombines TRBV30 with TRBJ1-1, with a tentative D call TRBD1 (5 bases). Germline CDR1 reads GTSNPN; CDR2 reads SVGIG (reference sequence). The CDR3 runs to 13 residues. V lost 4 bases and J lost 0, with 9 bases in between. Here the CDR3 reads CAWKRGLNTEAFF. CDR3 DNA sequence: TGTGCCTGGAAAAGGGGATTGAACACTGAAGCTTTCTTT.

The rearrangement joins TRBV5-1 to TRBJ2-3, with 8 bases aligning to TRBD1. Germline lookup yields CDR1 SGHRS and CDR2 YFSETQ. V gave up 0 bases and J gave up 2 bases; unmatched junction bases: 5. The CDR3 totals 16 residues. The CDR3 spells CASSLATGGTTDTQYF. CDR3 DNA sequence: TGCGCCAGCAGCTTGGCCACAGGGGGGACCACAGATACGCAGTATTTT.

CDR3 sequence: CASSLGGQRSNTEAFF. The DNA of the CDR3 is TGTGCCAGCAGCTTGGGGGGACAGCGTTCGAACACTGAAGCTTTCTTT. The gene calls are TRBV5-4 and TRBJ1-1; TRBD1 matches at 7 bases. Germline CDR1 reads SGHNT; CDR2 reads YYREEE (reference sequence). The CDR3 is 16 residues long. V trimming: 0 bases; J trimming: 1 base; junction bases outside the gene matches: 6.

The genes are TRBV7-3 and TRBJ2-2, with D unresolved. Germline V gene data show CDR1 as SGHTA and CDR2 as FQGTGA. The CDR3 is 13 amino acids. The V gene lost 7 bases and the J gene lost 2 bases, with 8 bases spanning the gap. The CDR3 nucleotides read TGTGCCAGCAAACAACCCAACACCGGGGAGCTGTTTTTT. It translates to CASKQPNTGELFF.

Points on this clone: Other DNA sequences within the sample encode an identical CDR3. The chain has TRBV5-6 and TRBJ2-3; 8 bases are shared with TRBD2. Per the germline V gene, CDR1 is SGHDT and CDR2 is YYEEEE. The CDR3 sequence is 14 residues long. Losses at the gene ends were 3 bases for V and 1 base for J; bases not matched to a gene: 1. CDR3 residues: CASSSLAGTDTQYF. As DNA, the CDR3 is TGTGCCAGCAGCTCACTAGCGGGCACAGATACGCAGTATTTT.

The V and J genes are TRBV25-1 and TRBJ1-2, with D possibly being TRBD1 (5 bases). Trimming took off 0 bases at V and 4 bases at J, with 12 bases between the two ends. This CDR3 contains 15 residues. CDR1 is MGHDK and CDR2 is SYGVNS in the germline V gene. The CDR3 DNA is TGTGCCAGCAGTGAATATCCCGACAGCCTCTATGGCTACACCTTC. Translated, it gives CASSEYPDSLYGYTF.

The genes are TRBV10-3 and TRBJ2-7; 9 nucleotides line up with TRBD1. This CDR3 region has 15 residues. Trimming cost V 0 bases and J 4 bases; bases outside gene matches: 4. Germline values: CDR1 ENHRY, CDR2 SYGVKD. The CDR3 sequence is CAISESGQGPYEQYF. The CDR3 nucleotides are TGTGCCATCAGTGAGTCGGGACAGGGACCATACGAGCAGTACTTC.

The chain links TRBV3-1 (or the pseudogene TRBV3-2) to TRBJ2-4, with D possibly being TRBD1 (5 bases). CDR1 and CDR2 (germline): LGHDT, YNNKEL (reference sequence). The CDR3 is made up of 14 amino acids. Trimming left V 5 bases short and J 7 bases short, with 15 bases between. The CDR3 reads CASSGYQGFNIQYF. CDR3 sequence (DNA): TGTGCCAGCAGCGGATATCAGGGTTTCAACATTCAGTACTTC.

The chain joins TRBV3-1 (or the pseudogene TRBV3-2) to TRBJ2-7, with TRBD1 matching 11 bases. Germline V CDR1 and CDR2: LGHDT, YNNKEL (reference sequence). This CDR3 has 16 residues. Trimming at V came to 3 bases and at J to 2 bases, leaving 6 bases not matched to a gene. DNA of the CDR3: TGTGCCAGCAGCCAGGCGTGGACAGGGGGCCCCTACGAGCAGTACTTC. This gives the protein CASSQAWTGGPYEQYF.

V gene TRBV27 combines with J gene TRBJ2-2, with 10 bases aligning to TRBD1. This CDR3 has 19 residues. The ends lost 7 bases at V and 7 bases at J; junction bases unmatched: 21. The germline gives CDR1 MNHEY, CDR2 SMNVEV (reference sequence). The CDR3 DNA reads TGTGCCAGCAAGGGTACCCTGGGGCCGGGACAGGGGAAAGTCGGGGAGCTGTTTTTT. It translates to CASKGTLGPGQGKVGELFF.

The chain couples TRBV7-2 to TRBJ2-1; 11 positions agree with TRBD2. Germline V gives CDR1 SGHTA, CDR2 FQGNSA. After removal of 5 bases from V and 6 bases from J, the junction contained 6 bases not matched to a gene. The CDR3 spans 15 residues. CDR3 amino acids: CASSPGLAGANEQFF. CDR3 nucleotides: TGTGCCAGCAGCCCTGGACTAGCGGGTGCCAATGAGCAGTTCTTC.

There are a few counts of this clone. The genes are TRBV7-9 and TRBJ2-7; TRBD1 aligns across 11 bases. The CDR3 has 15 amino acids. Trimming at V came to 5 bases and at J to 4 bases, leaving 7 bases not matched to a gene. The germline V gene has CDR1 SEHNR and CDR2 FQNEAQ (reference sequence). The CDR3 DNA reads as TGTGCCAGCAGCCCCTCAGGGACAGGGGGTTACGAGCAGTACTTC. It is translated as CASSPSGTGGYEQYF.